These 2 T cell receptor beta chains were all obtained from the same sample, sequenced in a study of blood T cell repertoires in COVID-19. Assay used: immunoSEQ multiplex PCR; TCRdb lists only in-frame clones, some missing. The sample yields 200,000 to 250,000 clones, 65% to 90% seen once. The specimen sequenced was peripheral blood. The receptors were sampled from a man between 50 and 59 years old with active or convalescent COVID-19.

V is TRBV7-9 and J is TRBJ2-1; 9 nucleotides match TRBD2. CDR1 is SEHNR and CDR2 is FQNEAQ in the germline V gene (reference sequence). The CDR3 covers 15 residues. Trimming removed 5 bases from V and 4 bases from J; junction bases left unmatched: 6. For the CDR3, the DNA is TGTGCCAGCAGCCCTAGCGGGGCACTTTACAATGAGCAGTTCTTC. This sequence encodes CASSPSGALYNEQFF. Together with reference TRBV7-9 and TRBJ2-1, the CDR3 gives the full variable domain: DTGVSQNPRHKITKRGQNVTFRCDPISEHNRLYWYRQTLGQGPEFLTYFQNEAQLEKSRLLSDRFSAERPKGSFSTLEIQRTEQGDSAMYLCASSPSGALYNEQFFGPGTRLTVL.

The rearrangement links TRBV5-1 to TRBJ1-3, with D possibly being TRBD1 (5 bases). The CDR3 has 15 residues. The V end was cut by 5 bases, the J end by 0 bases, with 12 bases between. CDR1 and CDR2 (germline): SGHRS, YFSETQ. CDR3 DNA: TGCGCCAGCAGTCCTGGGGCCTTCTCTGGAAACACCATATATTTT. Its translation: CASSPGAFSGNTIYF.